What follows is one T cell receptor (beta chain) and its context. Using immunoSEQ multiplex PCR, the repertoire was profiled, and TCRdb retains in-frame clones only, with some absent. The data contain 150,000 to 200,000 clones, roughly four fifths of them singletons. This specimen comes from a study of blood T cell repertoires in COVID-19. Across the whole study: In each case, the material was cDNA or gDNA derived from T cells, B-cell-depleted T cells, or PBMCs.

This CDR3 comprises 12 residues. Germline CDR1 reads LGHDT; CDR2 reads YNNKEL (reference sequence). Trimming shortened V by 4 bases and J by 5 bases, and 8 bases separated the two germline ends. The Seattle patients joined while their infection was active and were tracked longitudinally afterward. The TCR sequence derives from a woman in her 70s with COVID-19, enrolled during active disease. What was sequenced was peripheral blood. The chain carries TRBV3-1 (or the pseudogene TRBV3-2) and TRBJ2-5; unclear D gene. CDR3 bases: TGTGCCAGCAGCCCCGCTCGGGAGACCCAGTACTTC. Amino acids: CASSPARETQYF.